The clone carrying this T cell receptor beta chain was seen many times. The antigen is undetermined. The investigators amplified TCR beta CDR3 regions from RNA transcripts. Carried out on the TCR CDR3, a first-round RT-PCR used the HTBI primer set. One entry per CDR3 protein results from TCRdb running MiXCR on the multiplex PCR reads. The sample consists of 190,000 or so distinct CDR3 sequences, roughly 18% of them appearing once. This record belongs to a study of T cells in Graves' hyperthyroidism and ophthalmopathy. Per the germline V gene, CDR1 is MNHNS and CDR2 is SASEGT. V gave up 3 bases and J gave up 0 bases, with 11 bases separating them. The CDR3 sequence is 16 residues long. Findings of the study overall: A model built on 13 V-J features separated ophthalmopathy from stable hyperthyroidism. Most expanded thyroid clonotypes above 0.001 recurred in blood. The model predicted ophthalmopathy a median around 6 months before onset.

An absence of ophthalmopathy progression within 18 months meant stable Graves' hyperthyroidism. V and J are TRBV6-1 and TRBJ2-2, with a possible D match to TRBD2 (6 bases). Sequencing was performed on blood. The sequence was collected from a man aged 40-49 years with Graves' hyperthyroidism. The CDR3 loop reads CASSERGSANTGELFF. CDR3 bases: TGTGCCAGCAGTGAGCGGGGCAGCGCGAACACCGGGGAGCTGTTTTTT.